The rows below give T cell receptor beta chains drawn from one sample of a study of lymphopenia after photon versus proton radiotherapy. Generated by immunoSEQ multiplex PCR, the TCRdb table keeps only in-frame clones and is missing some. Of approximately 25,000 clones in the sample, about 87% were seen once. The sample in question was peripheral blood, obtained from a patient treated with photon-based radiotherapy. The origin of the receptors is a man aged 50-59 years with gastric cancer. Each CDR3 is given with its conserved first and last residue. D genes are given only for firm matches. A clone size is listed for some rows: how often the clone was seen (once, few, many), or a class if it is expanded.

D gene,clone size,J gene,V gene,CDR3 DNA,CDR3 protein
-,medium-sized,TRBJ1-5,TRBV7-9,TGTGCCAGCAGCTTAAGAGATAGCAATCAGCCCCAGCATTTT,CASSLRDSNQPQHF
-,few,TRBJ1-3,TRBV10-3,TGTGCCATCAGTCAACCCGGGGGAAACACCATATATTTT,CAISQPGGNTIYF
TRBD1,-,TRBJ2-5,TRBV9,TGTGCCAGCAGCGCGAGACAGGGGGCGTGGGAGACCCAGTACTTC,CASSARQGAWETQYF
-,-,TRBJ2-5,TRBV5-1,TGCGCCAGCAGGCATTTAGAGACCCAGTACTTC,CASRHLETQYF
TRBD1,-,TRBJ1-2,TRBV6-1,TGTGCCAGCAGTGAAGTGTGGGGGACAGGGGACGGCTACACCTTC,CASSEVWGTGDGYTF
-,once,TRBJ1-1,TRBV19,TGTGCCAGTAGCCTATTCCAAACGACGGCGTCTGAAGCTTTCTTT,CASSLFQTTASEAFF
-,-,TRBJ1-3,TRBV30,TGTGCCTGGAAATGGGGTAACGGGGGAAACACCATATATTTT,CAWKWGNGGNTIYF
-,-,TRBJ2-2,TRBV6-5,TGTGCCAGCAGACTCCACAGGACCGGGGAGCTGTTTTTT,CASRLHRTGELFF
TRBD2,-,TRBJ2-1,TRBV14,TGTGCCAGCAGCCTTCGACTAGCGGCCTACAATGAGCAGTTCTTC,CASSLRLAAYNEQFF
-,-,TRBJ2-2,TRBV4-1,TGCGCCAGCAGCCCCCAACCGTCACAGGCACGAGGGGAGCTGTTTTTT,CASSPQPSQARGELFF
-,few,TRBJ1-5,TRBV7-9,TGTGCCAGCAGCAATCAGGGAAATCAGCCCCAGCATTTT,CASSNQGNQPQHF
-,-,TRBJ1-1,TRBV30,TGTGCCTGTACAGGGACAAGGTGGACTGAAGCTTTCTTT,CACTGTRWTEAFF
-,-,TRBJ2-5,TRBV30,TGTGCCTGGAATCGTGTTGAGAAAGAGACCCAGTACTTC,CAWNRVEKETQYF
-,-,TRBJ2-3,TRBV30,TGTGCCTGGAGCGCTTCGCGCGCTGGCCCGTGGGATACGCAGTATTTT,CAWSASRAGPWDTQYF
TRBD2,-,TRBJ2-5,TRBV9,TGTGCCAGCAGCCCCTGGACTAGCGGGAACCAAGAGACCCAGTACTTC,CASSPWTSGNQETQYF
-,-,TRBJ1-5,TRBV7-8,TGTGCCAGCAGCAACGACGGATACAATCAGCCCCAGCATTTT,CASSNDGYNQPQHF
-,-,TRBJ2-4,TRBV9,TGTGCCAGCAGCGCCGGGTTAGCCAAAAACATTCAGTACTTC,CASSAGLAKNIQYF
-,-,TRBJ2-1,TRBV30,TGTGCCTGGAGGACACTCAATGAGCAGTTCTTC,CAWRTLNEQFF
-,-,TRBJ2-6,TRBV11-3,TGTGCCAGCAGCTTAGATTCCCACTCTGGGGCCAACGTCCTGACTTTC,CASSLDSHSGANVLTF
-,-,TRBJ1-5,TRBV19,TGTGCCAGTAGTATCGGCATTAACTCTTATCAGCCCCAGCATTTT,CASSIGINSYQPQHF
-,-,TRBJ2-4,TRBV19,TGTGCCAGTAGTATAGATCATGGAGGGGGGATAGCCAAAAACATTCAGTACTTC,CASSIDHGGGIAKNIQYF
TRBD1,-,TRBJ1-2,TRBV19,TGTGCCAGTAGTATCCGGGGGACAGGGTCGTTCGGCTACACCTTC,CASSIRGTGSFGYTF
TRBD1,-,TRBJ2-5,TRBV7-9,TGTGCCAGCAGCCCCGGGACAGGGAGAAGGGAGACCCAGTACTTC,CASSPGTGRRETQYF
-,-,TRBJ1-1,TRBV9,TGTGCCAGCAGCTTAGCCTCGAACACTGAAGCTTTCTTT,CASSLASNTEAFF
TRBD2,-,TRBJ2-5,TRBV14,TGTGCCAGCAGCCAGTCGGGAGGGGAGACCCAGTACTTC,CASSQSGGETQYF
-,-,TRBJ1-1,TRBV10-1,TGCGCCAGCAGCCCCCTGAACACTGAAGCTTTCTTT,CASSPLNTEAFF
-,-,TRBJ1-5,TRBV11-3,TGTGCCAGCAGCGAACGACAGACTAGCAATCAGCCCCAGCATTTT,CASSERQTSNQPQHF
-,-,TRBJ2-1,TRBV5-1,TGCGCCAGCAGCTGGACTACTAGAACCGAACAGTTCTTC,CASSWTTRTEQFF
TRBD2,-,TRBJ2-7,TRBV27,TGTGCCAGCAGTCGGACTAGCGGCTACGAGCAGTACTTC,CASSRTSGYEQYF
-,-,TRBJ1-1,TRBV5-1,TGCGCCAGCAGCTACCATGGAAGAGGGCTTGGGACTGAAGCTTTCTTT,CASSYHGRGLGTEAFF
-,-,TRBJ2-7,TRBV4-1,TGCGCCAGCAGCCTGAGTGCAGTATTTGGGGGTACCTACGAGCAGTACTTC,CASSLSAVFGGTYEQYF
TRBD2,-,TRBJ2-4,TRBV6-6,TGTGCCAGCAGGACTAGCGGGGGGGCGGACATTCAGTACTTC,CASRTSGGADIQYF
-,-,TRBJ1-3,TRBV27,TGTGCCAGCAGTTTAACGGGTAACTCTGGAAACACCATATATTTT,CASSLTGNSGNTIYF
-,few,TRBJ1-5,TRBV7-2,TGTGCCAGCAGCTTAGTTCAGGACCCCAATCAGCCCCAGCATTTT,CASSLVQDPNQPQHF
-,-,TRBJ2-3,TRBV20-1,TGCAGTGCAGGGGGCACAGATACGCAGTATTTT,CSAGGTDTQYF
TRBD2,-,TRBJ2-5,TRBV19,TGTGCCAGTAGTAAGGGACTAGCGGGCCCCCGGGGGGAGACCCAGTACTTC,CASSKGLAGPRGETQYF
-,-,TRBJ2-3,TRBV10-3,TGTGCCATCAGTGTCGGGTTAAACACAGATACGCAGTATTTT,CAISVGLNTDTQYF
TRBD2,-,TRBJ2-2,TRBV25-1,TGTGCCAGTGCTGGGGGGGGTTACACCGGGGAGCTGTTTTTT,CASAGGGYTGELFF
TRBD1,-,TRBJ2-3,TRBV2,TGTGCCAGCAAATCAATTCGCCGGGACAGGAGCGAGATAGATACGCAGTATTTT,CASKSIRRDRSEIDTQYF
-,-,TRBJ1-6,TRBV18,TGTGCCAGCTCACCAGGGGGCAGGGAGAATTCACCCCTCCACTTT,CASSPGGRENSPLHF
TRBD1,-,TRBJ2-5,TRBV9,TGTGCCAGCAGCGTGCCCTCCGGGACAGGGGAAGAGACCCAGTACTTC,CASSVPSGTGEETQYF